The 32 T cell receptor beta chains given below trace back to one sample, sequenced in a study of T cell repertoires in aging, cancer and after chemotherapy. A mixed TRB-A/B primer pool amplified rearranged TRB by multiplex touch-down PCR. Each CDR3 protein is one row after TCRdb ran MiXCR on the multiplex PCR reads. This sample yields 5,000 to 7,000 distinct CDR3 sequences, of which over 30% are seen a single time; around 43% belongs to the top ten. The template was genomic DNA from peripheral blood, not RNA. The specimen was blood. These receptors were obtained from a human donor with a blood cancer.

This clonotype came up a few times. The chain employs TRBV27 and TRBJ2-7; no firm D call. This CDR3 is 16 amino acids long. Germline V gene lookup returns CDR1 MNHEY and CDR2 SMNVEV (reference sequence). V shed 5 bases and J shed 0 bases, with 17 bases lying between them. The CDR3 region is CASSPHPTASSYEQYF. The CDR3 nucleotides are TGTGCCAGCAGTCCCCACCCTACGGCGAGCTCCTACGAGCAGTACTTC.

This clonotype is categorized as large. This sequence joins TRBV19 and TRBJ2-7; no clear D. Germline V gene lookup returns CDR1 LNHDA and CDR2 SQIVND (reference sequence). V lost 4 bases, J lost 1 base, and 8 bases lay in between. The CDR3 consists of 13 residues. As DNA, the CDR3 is TGTGCCAGTAGTACCGGGCCATCCTACGAGCAGTACTTC. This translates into CASSTGPSYEQYF.

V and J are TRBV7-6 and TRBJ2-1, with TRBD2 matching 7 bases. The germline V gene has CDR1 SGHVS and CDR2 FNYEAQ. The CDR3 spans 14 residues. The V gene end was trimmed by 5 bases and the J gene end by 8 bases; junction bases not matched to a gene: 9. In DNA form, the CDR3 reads TGTGCCAGCAGCCCCCGGGGCGGGAGCTATGAGCAGTTCTTC. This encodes CASSPRGGSYEQFF. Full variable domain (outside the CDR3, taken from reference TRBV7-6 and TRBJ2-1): GAGVSQSPRYKVTKRGQDVALRCDPISGHVSLYWYRQALGQGPEFLTYFNYEAQQDKSGLPNDRFSAERPEGSISTLTIQRTEQRDSAMYRCASSPRGGSYEQFFGPGTRLTVL.

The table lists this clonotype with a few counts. The CDR3: CATSADRDHGYTF. CDR3 sequence (DNA): TGCGCAACCTCGGCAGACAGGGACCATGGCTACACCTTC. The chain uses TRBV20-1 and TRBJ1-2; 7 bases are a match to TRBD1. This CDR3 contains 13 residues. From germline, CDR1 is DFQATT and CDR2 SNEGSKA (reference sequence).

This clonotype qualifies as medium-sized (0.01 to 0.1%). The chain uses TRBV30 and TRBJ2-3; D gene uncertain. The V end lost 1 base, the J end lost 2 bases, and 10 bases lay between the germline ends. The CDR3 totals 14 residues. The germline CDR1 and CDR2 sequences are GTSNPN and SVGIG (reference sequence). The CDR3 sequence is CAWSGLVDTDTQYF. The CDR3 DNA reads TGTGCCTGGAGTGGGCTAGTGGACACAGATACGCAGTATTTT.

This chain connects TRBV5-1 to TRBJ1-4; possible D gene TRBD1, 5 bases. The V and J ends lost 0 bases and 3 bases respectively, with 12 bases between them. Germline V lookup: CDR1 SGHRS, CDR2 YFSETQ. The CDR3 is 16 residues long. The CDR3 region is CASSLERGRSNEKLFF. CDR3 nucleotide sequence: TGCGCCAGCAGCTTGGAAAGGGGACGGTCTAATGAAAAACTGTTTTTT.

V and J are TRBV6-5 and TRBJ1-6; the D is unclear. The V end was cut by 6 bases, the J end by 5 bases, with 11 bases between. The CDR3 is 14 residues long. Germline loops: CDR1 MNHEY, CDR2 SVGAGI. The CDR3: CASSRTADNSPLHF. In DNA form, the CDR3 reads TGTGCCAGCAGCCGTACAGCGGATAATTCACCCCTCCACTTT.

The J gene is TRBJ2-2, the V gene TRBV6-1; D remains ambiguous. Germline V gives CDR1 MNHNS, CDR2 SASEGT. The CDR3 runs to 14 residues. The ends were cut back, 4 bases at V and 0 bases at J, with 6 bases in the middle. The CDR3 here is CASSGAANTGELFF. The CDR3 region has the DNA TGTGCCAGCAGTGGGGCGGCGAACACCGGGGAGCTGTTTTTT.

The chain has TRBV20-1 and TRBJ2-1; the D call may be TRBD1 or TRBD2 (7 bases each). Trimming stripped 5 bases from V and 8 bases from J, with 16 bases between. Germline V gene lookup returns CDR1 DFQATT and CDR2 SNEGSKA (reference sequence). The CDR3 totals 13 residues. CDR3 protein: CSAGSGGRDEQFF. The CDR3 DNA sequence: TGCAGTGCTGGCTCAGGGGGGAGGGATGAGCAGTTCTTC.

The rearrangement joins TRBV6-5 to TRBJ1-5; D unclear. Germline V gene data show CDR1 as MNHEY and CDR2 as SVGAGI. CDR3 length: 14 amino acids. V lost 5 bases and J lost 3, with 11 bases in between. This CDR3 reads CASSPRVPNQPQHF. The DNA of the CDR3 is TGTGCCAGCAGTCCCAGAGTTCCCAATCAGCCCCAGCATTTT.

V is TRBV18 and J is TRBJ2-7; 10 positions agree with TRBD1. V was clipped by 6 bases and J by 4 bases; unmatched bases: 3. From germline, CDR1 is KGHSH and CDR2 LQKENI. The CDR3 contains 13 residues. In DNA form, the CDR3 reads TGTGCCAGCTCCCGGACAGGGGGTTACGAGCAGTACTTC. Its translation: CASSRTGGYEQYF.

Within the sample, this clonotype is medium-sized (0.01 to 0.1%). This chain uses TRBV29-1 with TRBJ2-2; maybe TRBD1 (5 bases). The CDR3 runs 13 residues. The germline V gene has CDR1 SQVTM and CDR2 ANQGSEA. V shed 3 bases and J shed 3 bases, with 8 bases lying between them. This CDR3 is CSVDQGYTGELFF. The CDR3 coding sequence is TGCAGCGTTGACCAGGGTTACACCGGGGAGCTGTTTTTT.

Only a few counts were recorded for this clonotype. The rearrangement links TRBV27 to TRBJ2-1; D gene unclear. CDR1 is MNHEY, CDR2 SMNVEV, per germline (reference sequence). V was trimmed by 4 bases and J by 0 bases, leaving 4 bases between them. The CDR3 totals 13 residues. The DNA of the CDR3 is TGTGCCAGCAGTTCCTTCTCCTACAATGAGCAGTTCTTC. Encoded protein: CASSSFSYNEQFF.

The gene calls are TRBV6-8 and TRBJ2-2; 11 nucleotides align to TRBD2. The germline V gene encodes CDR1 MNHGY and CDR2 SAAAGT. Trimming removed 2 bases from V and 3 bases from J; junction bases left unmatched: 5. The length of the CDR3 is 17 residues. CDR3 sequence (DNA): TGTGCCAGCAGTTACCCCACTAGCGGGAGAGACACCGGGGAGCTGTTTTTT. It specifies CASSYPTSGRDTGELFF.

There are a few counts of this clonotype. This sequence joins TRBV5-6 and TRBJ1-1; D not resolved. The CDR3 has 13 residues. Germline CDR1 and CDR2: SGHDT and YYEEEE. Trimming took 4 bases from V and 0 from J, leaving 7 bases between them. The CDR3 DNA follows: TGTGCCAGCAGCAGAAGGATGAACACTGAAGCTTTCTTT. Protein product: CASSRRMNTEAFF.

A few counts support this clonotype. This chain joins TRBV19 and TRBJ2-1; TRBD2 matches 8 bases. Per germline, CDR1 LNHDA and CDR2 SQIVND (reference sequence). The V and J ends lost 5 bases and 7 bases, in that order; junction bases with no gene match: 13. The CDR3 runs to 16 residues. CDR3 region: CASSGRGGWGSNEQFF. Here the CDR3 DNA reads TGTGCCAGTAGTGGACGGGGGGGTTGGGGATCAAATGAGCAGTTCTTC.

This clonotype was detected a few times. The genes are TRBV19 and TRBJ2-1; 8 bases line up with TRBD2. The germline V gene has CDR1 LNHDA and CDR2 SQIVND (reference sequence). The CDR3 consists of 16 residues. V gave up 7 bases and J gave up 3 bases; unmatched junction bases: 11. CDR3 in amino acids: CASTTISGTSYNEQFF. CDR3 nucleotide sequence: TGTGCCAGTACCACGATTTCCGGGACTAGCTACAATGAGCAGTTCTTC. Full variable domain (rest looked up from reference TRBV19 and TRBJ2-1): DGGITQSPKYLFRKEGQNVTLSCEQNLNHDAMYWYRQDPGQGLRLIYYSQIVNDFQKGDIAEGYSVSREKKESFPLTVTSAQKNPTAFYLCASTTISGTSYNEQFFGPGTRLTVL.

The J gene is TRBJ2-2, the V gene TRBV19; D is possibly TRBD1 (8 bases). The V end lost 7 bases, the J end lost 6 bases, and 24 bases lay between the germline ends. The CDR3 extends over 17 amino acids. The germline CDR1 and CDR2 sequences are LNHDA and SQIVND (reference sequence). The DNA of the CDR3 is TGTGCCAGTACCCAGGACAGGGCGGGGGTAAGGTCCGGGGAGCTGTTTTTT. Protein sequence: CASTQDRAGVRSGELFF.

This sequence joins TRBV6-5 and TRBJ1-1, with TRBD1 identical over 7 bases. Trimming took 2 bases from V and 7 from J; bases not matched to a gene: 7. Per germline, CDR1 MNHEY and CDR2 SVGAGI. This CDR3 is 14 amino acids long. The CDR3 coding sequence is TGTGCCAGCAGTTACGGGGGACAGCGACATGAAGCTTTCTTT. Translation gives CASSYGGQRHEAFF.

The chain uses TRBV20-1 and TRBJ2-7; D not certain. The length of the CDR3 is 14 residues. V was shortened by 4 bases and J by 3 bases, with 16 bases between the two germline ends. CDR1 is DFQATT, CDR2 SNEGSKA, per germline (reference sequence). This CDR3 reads CSATDLLGGYEQYF. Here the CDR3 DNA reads TGCAGTGCTACGGACCTGTTAGGTGGCTACGAGCAGTACTTC.

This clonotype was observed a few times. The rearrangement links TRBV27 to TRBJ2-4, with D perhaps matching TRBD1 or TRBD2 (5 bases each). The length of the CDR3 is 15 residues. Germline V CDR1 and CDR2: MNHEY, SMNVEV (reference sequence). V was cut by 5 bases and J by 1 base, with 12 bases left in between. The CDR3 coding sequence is TGTGCCAGCAGTGAGGGGCTGGGGGCCAAAAACATTCAGTACTTC. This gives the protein CASSEGLGAKNIQYF.

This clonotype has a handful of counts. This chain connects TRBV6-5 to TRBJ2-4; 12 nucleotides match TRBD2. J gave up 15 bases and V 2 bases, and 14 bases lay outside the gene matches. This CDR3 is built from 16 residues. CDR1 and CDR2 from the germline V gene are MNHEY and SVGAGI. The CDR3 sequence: CASSYMLAGGSPGLYF. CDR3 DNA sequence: TGTGCCAGCAGTTACATGCTAGCGGGAGGGTCCCCCGGGCTGTACTTC.

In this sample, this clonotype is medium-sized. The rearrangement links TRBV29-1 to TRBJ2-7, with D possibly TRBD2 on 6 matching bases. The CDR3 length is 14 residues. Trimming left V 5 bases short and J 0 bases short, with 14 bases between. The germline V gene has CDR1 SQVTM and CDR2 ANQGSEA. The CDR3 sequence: CSVTPGTGSYEQYF. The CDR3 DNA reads TGCAGCGTTACCCCCGGGACTGGCTCCTACGAGCAGTACTTC.

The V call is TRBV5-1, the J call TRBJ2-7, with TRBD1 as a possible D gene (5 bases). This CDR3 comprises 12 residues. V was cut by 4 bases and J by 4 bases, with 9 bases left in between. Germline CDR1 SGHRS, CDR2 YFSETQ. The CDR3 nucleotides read TGCGCCAGCAGCGAGGACACGTACGAGCAGTACTTC. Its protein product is CASSEDTYEQYF.

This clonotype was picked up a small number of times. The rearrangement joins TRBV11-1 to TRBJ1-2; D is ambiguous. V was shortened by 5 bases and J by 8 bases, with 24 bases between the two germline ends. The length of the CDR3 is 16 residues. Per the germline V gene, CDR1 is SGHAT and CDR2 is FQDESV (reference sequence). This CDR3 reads CASSPPIEEIIWGYTF. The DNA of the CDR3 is TGTGCCAGCAGCCCACCGATTGAGGAAATAATCTGGGGCTACACCTTC.

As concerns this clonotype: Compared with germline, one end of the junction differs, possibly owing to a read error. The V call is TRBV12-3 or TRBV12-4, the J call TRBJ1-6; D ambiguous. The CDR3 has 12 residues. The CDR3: CASGSLGERRHF. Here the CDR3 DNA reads TGTGCCAGCGGATCCCTTGGCGAGCGCCGACACTTC.

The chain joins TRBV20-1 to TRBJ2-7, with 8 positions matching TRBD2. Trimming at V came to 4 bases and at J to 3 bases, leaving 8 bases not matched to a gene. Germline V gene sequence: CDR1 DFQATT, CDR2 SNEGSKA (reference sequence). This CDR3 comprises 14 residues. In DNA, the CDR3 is TGCAGTGCTACTCGACCAGCGGGAGTCTACGAGCAGTACTTC. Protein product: CSATRPAGVYEQYF.

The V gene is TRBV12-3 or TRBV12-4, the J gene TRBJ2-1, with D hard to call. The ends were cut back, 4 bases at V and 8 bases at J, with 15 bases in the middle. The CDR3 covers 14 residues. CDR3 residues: CASSWSNSDDEQFF. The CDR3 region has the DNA TGTGCCAGCAGTTGGTCGAACAGTGACGATGAGCAGTTCTTC.

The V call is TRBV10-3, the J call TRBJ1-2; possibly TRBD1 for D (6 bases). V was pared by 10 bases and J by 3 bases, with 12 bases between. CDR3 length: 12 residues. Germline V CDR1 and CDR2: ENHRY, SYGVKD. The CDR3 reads CATREGDYGYTF. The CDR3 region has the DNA TGTGCCACCAGGGAGGGGGACTATGGCTACACCTTC.

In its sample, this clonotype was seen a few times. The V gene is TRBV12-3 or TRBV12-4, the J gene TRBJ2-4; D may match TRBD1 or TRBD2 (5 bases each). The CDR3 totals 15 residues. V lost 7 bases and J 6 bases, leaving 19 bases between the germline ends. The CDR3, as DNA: TGTGCCAGCACCCCATGGGGTGGGGCGGGAAACATTCAGTACTTC. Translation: CASTPWGGAGNIQYF.

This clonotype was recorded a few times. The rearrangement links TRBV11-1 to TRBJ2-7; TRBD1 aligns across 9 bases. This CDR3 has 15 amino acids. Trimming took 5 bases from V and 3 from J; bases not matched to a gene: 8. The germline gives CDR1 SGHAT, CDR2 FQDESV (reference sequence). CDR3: CASSTYLGQGYEQYF. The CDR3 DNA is TGTGCCAGCAGCACCTACCTGGGACAGGGCTACGAGCAGTACTTC.

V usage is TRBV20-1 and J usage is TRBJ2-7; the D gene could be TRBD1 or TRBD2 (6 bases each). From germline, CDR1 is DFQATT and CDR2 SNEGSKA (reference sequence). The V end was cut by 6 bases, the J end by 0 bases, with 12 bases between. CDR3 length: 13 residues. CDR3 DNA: TGCAGTGCCGGCGGGACATACTCCTACGAGCAGTACTTC. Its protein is CSAGGTYSYEQYF.